This entry describes one T cell receptor beta chain. Enrolment of Seattle patients took place during active infection, and they were followed longitudinally. The data originate from a study of blood T cell repertoires in COVID-19. At the level of the study: T cells, B-cell-depleted T cells, or PBMCs provided the cDNA or gDNA that served as material.

Libraries were prepared by immunoSEQ multiplex PCR; TCRdb keeps only in-frame clonotypes and omits some of them. The data contain about 300,000 clones, 84% of them singletons. V gave up 3 bases and J gave up 11 bases; unmatched junction bases: 10. The CDR3 consists of 15 residues. Germline V gene data show CDR1 as LNHDA and CDR2 as SQIVND (reference sequence). This clonotype was sampled from a human donor with COVID-19, enrolled during active disease. The donor label of this sample is uncertain. Sample: peripheral blood. This sequence joins TRBV19 and TRBJ1-1, with 12 nucleotides matching TRBD1. The CDR3: CASSITGTGGPWAFF. In DNA form, the CDR3 reads TGTGCCAGTAGTATCACCGGGACAGGGGGCCCGTGGGCTTTCTTT. The complete variable domain, with remaining parts taken from reference TRBV19 and TRBJ1-1, reads DGGITQSPKYLFRKEGQNVTLSCEQNLNHDAMYWYRQDPGQGLRLIYYSQIVNDFQKGDIAEGYSVSREKKESFPLTVTSAQKNPTAFYLCASSITGTGGPWAFFGQGTRLTVV.